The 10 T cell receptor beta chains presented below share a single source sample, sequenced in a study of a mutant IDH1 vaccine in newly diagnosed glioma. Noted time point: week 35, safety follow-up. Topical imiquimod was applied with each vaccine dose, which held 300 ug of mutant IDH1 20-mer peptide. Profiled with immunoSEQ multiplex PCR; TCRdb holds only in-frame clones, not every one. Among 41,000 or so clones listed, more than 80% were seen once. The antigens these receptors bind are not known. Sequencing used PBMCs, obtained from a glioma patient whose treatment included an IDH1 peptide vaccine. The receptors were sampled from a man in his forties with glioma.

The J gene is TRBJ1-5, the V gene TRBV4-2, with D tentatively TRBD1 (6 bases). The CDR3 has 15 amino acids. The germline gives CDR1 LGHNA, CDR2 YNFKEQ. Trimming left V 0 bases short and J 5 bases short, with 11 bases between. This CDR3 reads CASSQEGGFDQPQHF. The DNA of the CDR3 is TGTGCCAGCAGCCAAGAAGGGGGTTTCGATCAGCCCCAGCATTTT.

The CDR3 is CASSGQGARNAPNEQFF. CDR3 nucleotide sequence: TGTGCCAGCAGCGGGCAGGGGGCGAGGAACGCTCCCAATGAGCAGTTCTTC. The chain recombines TRBV28 with TRBJ2-1, with 8 bases matching TRBD1. Germline V lookup: CDR1 MDHEN, CDR2 SYDVKM. Germline trimming cut 6 bases from V and 6 bases from J; bases unmatched to any gene: 16. The CDR3 length is 17 residues.

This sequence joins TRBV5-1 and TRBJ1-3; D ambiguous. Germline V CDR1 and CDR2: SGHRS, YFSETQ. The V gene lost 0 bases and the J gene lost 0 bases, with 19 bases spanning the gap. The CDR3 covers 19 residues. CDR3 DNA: TGCGCCAGCAGCTTGGTGGTCGGTACTTCTCTGAGCTCTGGAAACACCATATATTTT. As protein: CASSLVVGTSLSSGNTIYF.

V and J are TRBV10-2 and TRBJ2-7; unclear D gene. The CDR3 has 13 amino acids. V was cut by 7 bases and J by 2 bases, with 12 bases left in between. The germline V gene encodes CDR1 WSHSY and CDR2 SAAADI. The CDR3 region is CASMNSNAYEQYF. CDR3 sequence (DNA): TGCGCCAGCATGAACTCGAACGCCTACGAGCAGTACTTC.

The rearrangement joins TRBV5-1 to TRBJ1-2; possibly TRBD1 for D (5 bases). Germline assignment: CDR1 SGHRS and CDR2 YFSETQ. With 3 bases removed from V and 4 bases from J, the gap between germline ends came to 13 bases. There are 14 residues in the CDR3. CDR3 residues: CASSSFGAAYGYTF. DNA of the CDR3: TGCGCCAGCAGCTCGTTTGGGGCTGCCTATGGCTACACCTTC.

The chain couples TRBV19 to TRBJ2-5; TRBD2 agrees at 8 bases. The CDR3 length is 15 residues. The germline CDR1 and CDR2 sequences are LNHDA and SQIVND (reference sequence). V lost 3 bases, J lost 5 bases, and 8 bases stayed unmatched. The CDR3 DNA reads TGTGCCAGTAGTATTTCGTCCGGGGGGGGTGAGACCCAGTACTTC. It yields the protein CASSISSGGGETQYF.

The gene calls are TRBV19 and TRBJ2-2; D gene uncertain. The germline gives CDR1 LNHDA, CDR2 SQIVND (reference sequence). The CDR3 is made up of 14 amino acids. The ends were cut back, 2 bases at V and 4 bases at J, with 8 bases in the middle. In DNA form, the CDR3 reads TGTGCCAGTAGTATATTACAGCTCACCGGGGAGCTGTTTTTT. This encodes CASSILQLTGELFF.

The CDR3 coding sequence is TGTGCCAGTGGGGGACAGATCAATCAGCCCCAGCATTTT. This gives the protein CASGGQINQPQHF. The chain carries TRBV19 and TRBJ1-5; 7 bases align to TRBD1. The CDR3 covers 13 residues. The V gene end was trimmed by 8 bases and the J gene end by 3 bases; junction bases not matched to a gene: 4. Germline values: CDR1 LNHDA, CDR2 SQIVND (reference sequence).

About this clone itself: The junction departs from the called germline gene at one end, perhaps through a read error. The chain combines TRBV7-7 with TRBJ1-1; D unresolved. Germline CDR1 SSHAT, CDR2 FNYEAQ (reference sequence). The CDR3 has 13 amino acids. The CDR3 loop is CASSLVPGAEAFF. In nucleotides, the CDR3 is TGTGCTAGCAGCTTAGTCCCTGGAGCTGAAGCTTTCTTT.

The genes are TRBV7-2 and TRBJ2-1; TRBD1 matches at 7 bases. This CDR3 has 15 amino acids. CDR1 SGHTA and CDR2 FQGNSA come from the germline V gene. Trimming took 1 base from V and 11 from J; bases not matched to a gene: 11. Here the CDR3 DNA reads TGTGCCAGCAGCTTAGGAGGGGGCGAGGCAATGAAGCAGTTCTTC. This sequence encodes CASSLGGGEAMKQFF.